The entry below gives a single T cell receptor beta chain sequence along with its context. Its target is not known. Sequencing used immunoSEQ multiplex PCR; TCRdb keeps in-frame clones, though not all of them. Of 100,000 to 110,000 clones in the sample, approximately 87% are singletons; the top ten hold 4% to 5%. The entry originates in a study of T cell responses to AZD1222 COVID-19 vaccine. Regarding the study as a whole: Spike was spanned by vaccine-associated CD4 TCRs, which were dominant at 160-218 and 743-854. Sampling that yielded the repertoires occurred only after the peak T cell response. Females made up more of the donors, who were largely white British, and clonal diversity may have come out too low. Baseline seropositivity characterized only a handful of AZD1222 recipients.

V shed 4 bases and J 12 bases; nucleotides not matched to a gene: 16. This CDR3 has 16 residues. The germline gives CDR1 MDHEN, CDR2 SYDVKM. This chain joins TRBV28 and TRBJ2-1, with 9 nucleotides matching TRBD1. This clonotype originated in an adult in good health. The sample in question was peripheral blood, obtained on day 0 of MenACWY control vaccination. CDR3 sequence (DNA): TGTGCCAGCAGTTCAACCGGGACAGGGACACCCGATGGGCAGTTCTTC. Amino acid sequence: CASSSTGTGTPDGQFF.